This T cell receptor (beta chain) was observed in a study of T-cell memory formation after mild COVID-19. Study overall: Largely donor-specific sequence clusters came from a couple of donors.

The CDR3 sequence is 15 residues long. Germline CDR1 reads LNHNV; CDR2 reads YYDKDF (reference sequence). Trimming at V came to 1 base and at J to 6 bases, leaving 4 bases not matched to a gene. TCRdb itself ran the 5' RACE reads through MiXCR, one entry per CDR3 protein. The table records about 440,000 distinct CDR3 sequences, about 20% of them present only once. Study findings and constraints: Chiefly within CM and EM were the contracting CD4+ clones; CD8+ ones were within EMRA. Clones shrinking from day 15 to 85 showed even CD4/CD8 mixes; later expanders tilted CD4+. Cross-reactive memory seemingly joined, as some responding clones were found in pre-infection memory.

About this clonotype: The antigen is undetermined.

The receptor was isolated from an adult woman who had mild COVID-19 (a few samples of this study predate the infection). Cell type and time point are not known. Material for sequencing was PBMCs or a T cell subset sorted from them (not recorded which). The rearrangement links TRBV15 to TRBJ2-3; TRBD1 aligns across 10 bases. DNA for the CDR3: TGTGCCACCAGCAGAGCGGGGACAGGGGCGGATACGCAGTATTTT. Translating gives CATSRAGTGADTQYF. The full variable domain, completed using reference TRBV15 and TRBJ2-3, is DAMVIQNPRYQVTQFGKPVTLSCSQTLNHNVMYWYQQKSSQAPKLLFHYYDKDFNNEADTPDNFQSRRPNTSFCFLDIRSPGLGDTAMYLCATSRAGTGADTQYFGPGTRLTVL.